These T cell receptor beta chains were read from a single sample in a study of monozygotic twins with inflammatory bowel disease. TCRdb re-called the 5' RACE reads, yielding one record per CDR3 amino acid sequence without DNA. In total, the table holds about 330,000 distinct CDR3 sequences. The sequencing sample was made of blood. All receptors derive from a human donor with ulcerative colitis or Crohn's disease, or a healthy co-twin of an affected twin (not recorded which). The CDR3 runs from the conserved cysteine through the conserved F or W.

TRBJ2-1	TRBV27	CASSGAYEQFF
TRBJ2-6	TRBV24-1	CATSDQPTGGFSGANVLTF
TRBJ2-1	TRBV4-2	CASSQVGGLAKNEQFF
TRBJ2-1	TRBV6-4	CASSETLAGYNEQFF
TRBJ1-1	TRBV20-1	CSASTGGSAFF
TRBJ2-7	TRBV6-2/TRBV6-3	CASTQGGEQYF
TRBJ2-1	TRBV4-2	CASSQEWSNFDEQFF
TRBJ2-1	TRBV6-1	CASSKQPKTSEYNEQFF
TRBJ2-5	TRBV7-9	CASSSWDPTRETQYF
TRBJ2-1	TRBV12-3/TRBV12-4	CASSRRSGGSYNEQFF
TRBJ2-1	TRBV6-1	CASSSYGSPSNEQFF
TRBJ2-3	TRBV3-1	CASSQEGRDRDTQYF
TRBJ1-1	TRBV5-1	CASTEGSANTEAFF
TRBJ2-6	TRBV5-1	CASRVSSGANVLTF
TRBJ2-1	TRBV28	CASSLRAGGGNEQFF
TRBJ2-3	TRBV5-6	CASSFLRGGLSDTQYF
TRBJ1-5	TRBV10-3	CAISEGSQPQHF
TRBJ2-3	TRBV20-1	CSASQTDTQYF
TRBJ2-1	TRBV12-3/TRBV12-4	CASSLWSGNYNEQFF
TRBJ2-2	TRBV12-3/TRBV12-4	CASRTGTGTGELFF
TRBJ1-1	TRBV5-1	CASSLGHDWAAEAFF
TRBJ1-4	TRBV6-6	CASVWGTANEKLFF
TRBJ2-7	TRBV12-3/TRBV12-4	CASSYLGTSGRRDEQYF
TRBJ1-4	TRBV6-1	CASRPDRLGEKLFF
TRBJ1-4	TRBV11-1	CASSFTVAIPATNEKLFF
TRBJ1-6	TRBV7-9	CASSSDRDGGNSPLHF
TRBJ2-7	TRBV18	CASSPSSPYEQYF
TRBJ1-2	TRBV11-2	CASSLSEAGTGLEGYTF